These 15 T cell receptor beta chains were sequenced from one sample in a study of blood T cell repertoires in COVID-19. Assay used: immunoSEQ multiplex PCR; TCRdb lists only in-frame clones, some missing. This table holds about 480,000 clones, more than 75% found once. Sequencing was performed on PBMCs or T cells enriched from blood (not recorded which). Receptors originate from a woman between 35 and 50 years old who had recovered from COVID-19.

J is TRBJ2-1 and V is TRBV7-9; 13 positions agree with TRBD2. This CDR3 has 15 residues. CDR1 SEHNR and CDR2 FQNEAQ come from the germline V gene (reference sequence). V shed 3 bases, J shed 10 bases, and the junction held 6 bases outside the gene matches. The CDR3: CASSFGLAGAGEQFF. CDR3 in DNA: TGTGCCAGCAGCTTCGGACTAGCGGGAGCGGGGGAGCAGTTCTTC.

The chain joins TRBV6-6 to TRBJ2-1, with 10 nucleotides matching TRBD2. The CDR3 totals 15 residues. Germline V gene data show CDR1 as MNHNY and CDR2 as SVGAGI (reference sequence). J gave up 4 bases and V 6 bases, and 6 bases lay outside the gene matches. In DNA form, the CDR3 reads TGTGCCAGCAGCCCGAGGGGACTAGCGTACAATGAGCAGTTCTTC. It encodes CASSPRGLAYNEQFF.

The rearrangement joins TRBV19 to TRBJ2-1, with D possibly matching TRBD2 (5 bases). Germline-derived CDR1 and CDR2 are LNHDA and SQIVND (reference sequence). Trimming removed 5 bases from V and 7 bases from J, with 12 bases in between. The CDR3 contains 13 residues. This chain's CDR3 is CASSSRRGNEQFF. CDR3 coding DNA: TGTGCCAGTAGTTCCCGTCGGGGAAATGAGCAGTTCTTC.

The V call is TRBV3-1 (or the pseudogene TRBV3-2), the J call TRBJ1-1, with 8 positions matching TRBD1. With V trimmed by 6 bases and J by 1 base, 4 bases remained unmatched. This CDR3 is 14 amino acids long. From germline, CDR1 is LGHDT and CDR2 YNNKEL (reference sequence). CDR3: CASSFDRGNTEAFF. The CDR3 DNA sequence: TGTGCCAGCAGTTTCGACAGGGGGAACACTGAAGCTTTCTTT.

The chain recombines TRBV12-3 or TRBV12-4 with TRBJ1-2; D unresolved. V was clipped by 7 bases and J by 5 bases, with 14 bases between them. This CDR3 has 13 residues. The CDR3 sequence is CASTGPRSYGYTF. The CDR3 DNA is TGTGCCAGCACCGGTCCCCGGAGTTATGGCTACACCTTC.

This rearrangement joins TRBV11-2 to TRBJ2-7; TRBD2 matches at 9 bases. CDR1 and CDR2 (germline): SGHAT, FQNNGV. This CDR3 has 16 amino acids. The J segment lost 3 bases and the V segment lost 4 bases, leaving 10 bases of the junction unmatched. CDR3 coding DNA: TGTGCCAGCAGCTCCCGAGGGCTAGCGGGATACTACGAGCAGTACTTC. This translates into CASSSRGLAGYYEQYF.

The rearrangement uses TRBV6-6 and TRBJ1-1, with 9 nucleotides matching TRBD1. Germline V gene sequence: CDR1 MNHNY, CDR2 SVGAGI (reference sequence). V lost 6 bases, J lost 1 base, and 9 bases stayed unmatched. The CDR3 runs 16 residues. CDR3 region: CASRSPSGQGNTEAFF. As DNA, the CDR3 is TGTGCCAGCAGGAGCCCCTCGGGACAGGGGAACACTGAAGCTTTCTTT.

CDR3 sequence (DNA): TGTGCCAGCAGCCAAGGGCTAGCGGGAGGCCCCCTCGACGAGCAGTACTTC. Translating it yields CASSQGLAGGPLDEQYF. The chain uses TRBV4-2 and TRBJ2-7; 11 bases fit TRBD2. V shed 1 base, J shed 5 bases, and the junction held 10 bases outside the gene matches. The germline V gene encodes CDR1 LGHNA and CDR2 YNFKEQ. The CDR3 is made up of 17 amino acids.

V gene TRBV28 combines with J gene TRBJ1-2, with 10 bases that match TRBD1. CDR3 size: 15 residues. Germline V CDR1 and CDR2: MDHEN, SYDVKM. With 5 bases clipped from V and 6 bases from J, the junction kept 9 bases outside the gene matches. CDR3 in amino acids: CASSPGTGVINGYTF. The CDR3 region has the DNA TGTGCCAGCAGTCCCGGGACAGGGGTCATTAATGGCTACACCTTC.

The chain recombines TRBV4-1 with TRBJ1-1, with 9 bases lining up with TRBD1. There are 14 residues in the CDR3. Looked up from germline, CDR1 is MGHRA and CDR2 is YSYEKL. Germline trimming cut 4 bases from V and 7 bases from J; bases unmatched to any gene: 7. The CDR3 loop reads CASSRGQGNSEAFF. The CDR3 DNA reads TGCGCCAGCAGCCGAGGACAGGGGAATAGTGAAGCTTTCTTT.

CDR3 sequence (DNA): TGTGCCAGCAGCTCCCTCAGTCGGGGGGCTTTCTTT. Its protein product is CASSSLSRGAFF. The chain employs TRBV11-2 and TRBJ1-1; D possibly corresponds to TRBD1 (5 bases). Germline V lookup: CDR1 SGHAT, CDR2 FQNNGV. This CDR3 comprises 12 residues. V lost 4 bases and J 11 bases, leaving 14 bases between the germline ends. Looking up the rest from reference TRBV11-2 and TRBJ1-1 gives the full variable domain: EAGVAQSPRYKIIEKRQSVAFWCNPISGHATLYWYQQILGQGPKLLIQFQNNGVVDDSQLPKDRFSAERLKGVDSTLKIQPAKLEDSAVYLCASSSLSRGAFFGQGTRLTVV.

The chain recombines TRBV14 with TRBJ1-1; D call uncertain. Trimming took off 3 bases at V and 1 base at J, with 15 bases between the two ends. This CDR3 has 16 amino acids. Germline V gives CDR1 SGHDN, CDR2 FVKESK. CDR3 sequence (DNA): TGTGCCAGCAGCCAGGATACAGTAAAAGGGAACACTGAAGCTTTCTTT. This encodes CASSQDTVKGNTEAFF.

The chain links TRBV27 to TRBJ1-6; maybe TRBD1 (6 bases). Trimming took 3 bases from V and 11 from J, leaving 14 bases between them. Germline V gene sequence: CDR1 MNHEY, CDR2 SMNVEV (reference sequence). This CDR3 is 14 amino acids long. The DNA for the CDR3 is TGTGCCAGCAGTTTGGCAGGGGCGATGGCACCCCTCCACTTT. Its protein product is CASSLAGAMAPLHF.

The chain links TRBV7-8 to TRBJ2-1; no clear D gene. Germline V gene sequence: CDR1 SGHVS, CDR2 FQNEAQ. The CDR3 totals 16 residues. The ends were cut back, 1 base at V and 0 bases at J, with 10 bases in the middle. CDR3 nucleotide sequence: TGTGCCAGCAGCTTAGAGATAGCTCACTCCTACAATGAGCAGTTCTTC. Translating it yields CASSLEIAHSYNEQFF. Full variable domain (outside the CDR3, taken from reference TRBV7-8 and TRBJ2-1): GAGVSQSPRYKVAKRGQDVALRCDPISGHVSLFWYQQALGQGPEFLTYFQNEAQLDKSGLPSDRFFAERPEGSVSTLKIQRTQQEDSAVYLCASSLEIAHSYNEQFFGPGTRLTVL.

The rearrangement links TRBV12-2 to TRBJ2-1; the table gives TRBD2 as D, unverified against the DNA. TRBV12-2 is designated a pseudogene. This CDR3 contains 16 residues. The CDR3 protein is CASRLAGLAGANEQFF. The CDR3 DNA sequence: TGTGCAAGTCGCTTAGCGGGACTAGCGGGTGCAAATGAGCAGTTCTTC.